The 2 T cell receptor beta chains reported below all come from one sample, sequenced in a study of cytomegalovirus exposure and HLA in healthy donors. Primers included in the PCR were 60 Vbeta and 13 Jbeta primers. The table came from immunoSEQ multiplex PCR; TCRdb's copy has only in-frame clones and leaves some out. This table lists more than 40,000 clones. The specimen was PBMCs. The receptor set was obtained from a male donor in good health and CMV-seronegative.

This sequence joins TRBV19 and TRBJ1-5, with TRBD1 as a possible D gene (6 bases). Germline CDR1 and CDR2: LNHDA and SQIVND (reference sequence). The CDR3 length is 15 residues. V gave up 3 bases and J gave up 3 bases, with 12 bases separating them. The CDR3 bases are TGTGCCAGTAGTATGGGACAACTGAACAATCAGCCCCAGCATTTT. This sequence encodes CASSMGQLNNQPQHF. The entire variable domain, with the rest obtained from reference TRBV19 and TRBJ1-5, is as follows: DGGITQSPKYLFRKEGQNVTLSCEQNLNHDAMYWYRQDPGQGLRLIYYSQIVNDFQKGDIAEGYSVSREKKESFPLTVTSAQKNPTAFYLCASSMGQLNNQPQHFGDGTRLSIL.

The CDR3, as DNA: TGCGCCAGCAGCCCCCTCGGACAGGGTCCGGTCCCGTACTTC. Translation: CASSPLGQGPVPYF. The chain recombines TRBV5-1 with TRBJ2-7; 8 nucleotides match TRBD1. The CDR3 covers 14 residues. Germline CDR1 is SGHRS and CDR2 is YFSETQ. Losses at the gene ends were 4 bases for V and 12 bases for J; bases not matched to a gene: 15.